This TCR beta chain emerged from a study of blood T cell repertoires in COVID-19. The wider study: There were acute and convalescent COVID-19 samples, and they came from the United States, Italy and Spain. PBMCs, B-cell-depleted T cells, or T cells provided the cDNA or gDNA that made up the material.

In the authors' workflow: Amplification of reference gene primers was used by the study to estimate nucleated cell counts. TCRdb's table, derived via immunoSEQ multiplex PCR, lists solely in-frame clones and lacks some. The V and J calls and clone size are taken from that table; D and trimming were inferred from the DNA. The sample includes around 31,000 clones, roughly 89% of them seen just once. V lost 7 bases, J lost 2 bases, and 11 bases lay in between. Germline V gives CDR1 SEHNR, CDR2 FQNEAQ (reference sequence). CDR3 size: 13 residues. This TCR was recovered from an elderly man with acute or convalescent COVID-19. The material sequenced was peripheral blood. The V call is TRBV7-9, the J call TRBJ1-1; D unclear. In nucleotides, the CDR3 is TGTGCCAGCACCCTGACACCTAACACTGAAGCTTTCTTT. Amino acid sequence: CASTLTPNTEAFF.